This T cell receptor (beta chain) originates from a study of graft-versus-host responses after intestinal transplantation. Study-level findings and limits: Subjects displaying graft-donor T cell macrochimerism possessed elevated graft-versus-host to host-versus-graft clonal ratios inside allografts. Recipient marrow held GvH clones, some first seen in ileum or blood. An association linked early post-transplant HvG declines with peak circulating GvH clone levels.

This clone showed up just once. Its cognate antigen is unknown. Some clones are missing from TCRdb's copy, which holds only in-frame ones; the method was immunoSEQ multiplex PCR. This sample has 140,000 or so clones, with 80% to 95% found just once. Germline loops: CDR1 MNHEY, CDR2 SMNVEV (reference sequence). The CDR3 consists of 17 residues. Losses at the gene ends were 1 base for V and 2 bases for J; bases not matched to a gene: 4. This sequence originates from a human donor who received an intestinal transplant. The chain has TRBV27 and TRBJ2-1, with 11 bases aligning to TRBD2. Sequencing was performed on unstimulated CD4+ T cells sorted from spleen or lymph node cells, taken before intestinal transplant. The CDR3 DNA reads TGTGCCAGCAGTTTATATCGACTAGCGGGGACCTACAATGAGCAGTTCTTC. It yields the protein CASSLYRLAGTYNEQFF.